Listed below are T cell receptor beta chains from one sample, sequenced in a study of response to subunit inactivated influenza vaccine. MiXCR, applied by TCRdb to the RT-PCR reads, yields one record per CDR3 protein. The sample records about 530,000 distinct CDR3 sequences, 10% to 15% being singletons. The sample was PBMCs from blood, taken roughly 45 days after vaccination. These TCRs come from a man aged 45 to 65 who received an inactivated influenza vaccine. Both conserved end residues are part of each CDR3. The order of the fields is D gene, V gene, clone size, J gene, CDR3 protein, CDR3 DNA. A D gene is named only where the DNA matches it firmly. The size of a clone is reported for some rows only, either as once, few or many, or as a class for expanded clones.

D: NA
V: TRBV15
size: NA
J: TRBJ2-7
CDR3: CATGEVGAYEQYF
DNA: TGTGCCACCGGGGAGGTTGGAGCCTACGAGCAGTACTTC

D: TRBD2
V: TRBV10-3
size: few
J: TRBJ2-3
CDR3: CAISEELAADTQYF
DNA: TGTGCCATCAGTGAGGAACTAGCGGCAGATACGCAGTATTTT

D: NA
V: TRBV5-1
size: NA
J: TRBJ1-5
CDR3: CASRNSNQPQHF
DNA: TGCGCCAGCAGGAATAGCAATCAGCCCCAGCATTTT

D: TRBD2
V: TRBV20-1
size: few
J: TRBJ2-7
CDR3: CSARTLADEMEQYF
DNA: TGCAGTGCTAGAACACTAGCGGATGAAATGGAGCAGTACTTC

D: TRBD1
V: TRBV29-1
size: many
J: TRBJ2-1
CDR3: CSAQGQGRIDGASSYNEQFF
DNA: TGCAGCGCCCAAGGACAGGGTAGAATAGACGGGGCGAGCTCCTACAATGAGCAGTTCTTC

D: NA
V: TRBV11-1
size: few
J: TRBJ2-3
CDR3: CASSFGLDSTDTQYF
DNA: TGTGCCAGCAGCTTTGGGTTGGACAGCACAGATACGCAGTATTTT

D: NA
V: TRBV7-2
size: NA
J: TRBJ1-5
CDR3: CATGVYDNQPQHF
DNA: TGTGCCACCGGGGTTTATGACAATCAGCCCCAGCATTTT

D: NA
V: TRBV6-2/TRBV6-3
size: many
J: TRBJ2-5
CDR3: CASRQETQYF
DNA: TGTGCCAGCCGACAAGAGACCCAGTACTTC

D: TRBD1
V: TRBV12-3/TRBV12-4
size: many
J: TRBJ1-5
CDR3: CASSWTGNQPQHF
DNA: TGTGCCAGCAGCTGGACAGGGAATCAGCCCCAGCATTTT

D: NA
V: TRBV12-3/TRBV12-4
size: few
J: TRBJ2-7
CDR3: CASSQPGEQYF
DNA: TGTGCCAGCAGTCAGCCGGGAGAGCAGTACTTC

D: TRBD2
V: TRBV9
size: few
J: TRBJ2-7
CDR3: CASSVGRETYEQYF
DNA: TGTGCCAGCAGCGTAGGGCGGGAGACCTACGAGCAGTACTTC

D: NA
V: TRBV24-1
size: many
J: TRBJ2-3
CDR3: CATSDTVGDTHTDTQYF
DNA: TGTGCCACCAGTGATACGGTGGGGGACACGCACACAGATACGCAGTATTTT

D: NA
V: TRBV5-5
size: many
J: TRBJ1-1
CDR3: CASSNDVGTEAFF
DNA: TGTGCCAGCAGTAACGACGTCGGCACTGAAGCTTTCTTT

D: NA
V: TRBV28
size: NA
J: TRBJ1-5
CDR3: CASSGGGFSNQPQHF
DNA: TGTGCCAGCTCCGGGGGCGGGTTTAGCAATCAGCCCCAGCATTTT

D: TRBD2
V: TRBV3-1
size: few
J: TRBJ2-2
CDR3: CASRTGTRSAGELFF
DNA: TGTGCCAGCAGAACCGGGACTAGGAGTGCCGGGGAGCTGTTTTTT

D: TRBD1
V: TRBV3-1
size: few
J: TRBJ2-2
CDR3: CASSRTSRGRTGELFF
DNA: TGTGCCAGCAGCAGGACGTCCAGGGGGCGAACCGGGGAGCTGTTTTTT

D: NA
V: TRBV10-2
size: few
J: TRBJ2-7
CDR3: CASRTDPLDEQYF
DNA: TGCGCCAGCAGGACTGACCCCTTGGACGAGCAGTACTTC

D: NA
V: TRBV5-1
size: few
J: TRBJ2-5
CDR3: CASSARDPGETQYF
DNA: TGCGCCAGCAGCGCCCGGGACCCGGGAGAGACCCAGTACTTC

D: NA
V: TRBV6-5
size: few
J: TRBJ2-1
CDR3: CASSYRGTYNEQFF
DNA: TGTGCCAGCAGTTACAGGGGGACCTACAATGAGCAGTTCTTC

D: TRBD1
V: TRBV4-2
size: few
J: TRBJ2-3
CDR3: CASSHLRGNTQYF
DNA: TGTGCCAGCAGCCACCTCAGGGGGAATACGCAGTATTTT

D: TRBD1
V: TRBV10-3
size: NA
J: TRBJ2-3
CDR3: CAITDPGQGRDTQYF
DNA: TGTGCCATCACCGATCCGGGACAGGGTAGGGATACGCAGTATTTT

D: NA
V: TRBV15
size: NA
J: TRBJ1-3
CDR3: CATAVRSGNTIYF
DNA: TGTGCCACGGCGGTGCGCTCTGGAAACACCATATATTTT

D: TRBD1
V: TRBV4-1
size: NA
J: TRBJ2-1
CDR3: CASSQPGQVLSNEQFF
DNA: TGCGCCAGCAGCCAGCCAGGACAGGTTCTTTCCAATGAGCAGTTCTTC

D: NA
V: TRBV7-8
size: NA
J: TRBJ2-7
CDR3: CASSLFPQTSYEQYF
DNA: TGTGCCAGCAGCTTATTTCCGCAGACTTCCTACGAGCAGTACTTC

D: NA
V: TRBV10-3
size: NA
J: TRBJ2-7
CDR3: CAISEARGYEQYF
DNA: TGTGCCATCAGTGAAGCAAGAGGCTACGAGCAGTACTTC

D: NA
V: TRBV7-9
size: few
J: TRBJ2-1
CDR3: CASSQPPQGRRFF
DNA: TGTGCCAGCAGTCAACCTCCCCAGGGAAGGCGGTTCTTC

D: NA
V: TRBV5-1
size: few
J: TRBJ1-6
CDR3: CATRTDLSSYNSPLHF
DNA: TGCGCCACCCGGACGGACCTCAGCTCCTATAATTCACCCCTCCACTTT

D: NA
V: TRBV27
size: NA
J: TRBJ2-7
CDR3: CASSLSLGSVTYEQYF
DNA: TGTGCCAGCAGTTTATCCCTAGGTTCCGTGACTTACGAGCAGTACTTC

D: NA
V: TRBV20-1
size: few
J: TRBJ2-4
CDR3: CSAHLKDIQYF
DNA: TGCAGTGCTCACCTCAAGGACATTCAGTACTTC

D: NA
V: TRBV19
size: NA
J: TRBJ2-5
CDR3: CASRGGGEQETQYF
DNA: TGTGCCAGTAGGGGAGGGGGCGAGCAAGAGACCCAGTACTTC

D: NA
V: TRBV9
size: NA
J: TRBJ2-7
CDR3: CASSAVGDYEQYF
DNA: TGTGCCAGCAGCGCTGTTGGCGACTACGAGCAGTACTTC

D: TRBD1
V: TRBV6-1
size: few
J: TRBJ1-1
CDR3: CASSPRQGVRTEAFF
DNA: TGTGCCAGCAGTCCCCGACAGGGGGTGAGGACTGAAGCTTTCTTT

D: NA
V: TRBV6-1
size: NA
J: TRBJ2-7
CDR3: CASSRSRSVFSYEQYF
DNA: TGTGCCAGCAGCCGATCCAGGTCCGTCTTCTCCTACGAGCAGTACTTC

D: TRBD1
V: TRBV29-1
size: many
J: TRBJ2-3
CDR3: CSVEKHRGQVTDTQYF
DNA: TGCAGCGTTGAAAAACACAGGGGGCAGGTCACAGATACGCAGTATTTT

D: TRBD2
V: TRBV29-1
size: many
J: TRBJ2-3
CDR3: CSVTSGSSDTQYF
DNA: TGCAGCGTGACTAGCGGGAGCTCAGATACGCAGTATTTT

D: TRBD2
V: TRBV29-1
size: many
J: TRBJ2-7
CDR3: CSVAGLAGGEQYF
DNA: TGCAGCGTAGCAGGGCTAGCGGGAGGCGAGCAGTACTTC

D: TRBD2
V: TRBV20-1
size: once
J: TRBJ2-3
CDR3: CSARDLELAGLSSTQYF
DNA: TGCAGTGCTAGAGATCTGGAACTAGCGGGCCTTAGTTCTACGCAGTATTTT

D: TRBD1
V: TRBV5-6
size: NA
J: TRBJ1-6
CDR3: CASSLYRDRESPLHF
DNA: TGTGCCAGCAGCTTGTATCGGGACAGAGAATCACCCCTCCACTTT

D: NA
V: TRBV4-2
size: many
J: TRBJ1-1
CDR3: CASSPSRYGDTEAFF
DNA: TGTGCCAGCAGCCCCAGCCGTTACGGGGACACTGAAGCTTTCTTT

D: NA
V: TRBV5-1
size: NA
J: TRBJ2-7
CDR3: CASSITGTSYEQYF
DNA: TGCGCCAGCAGCATCACCGGGACATCCTACGAGCAGTACTTC

D: NA
V: TRBV4-3
size: few
J: TRBJ2-1
CDR3: CASSQAGRPQDEQFF
DNA: TGCGCCAGCAGCCAAGCGGGACGGCCTCAGGATGAGCAGTTCTTC

D: TRBD2
V: TRBV12-3/TRBV12-4
size: once
J: TRBJ2-7
CDR3: CASKRLAGDYEQYF
DNA: TGTGCCAGCAAGAGACTAGCGGGAGATTACGAGCAGTACTTC

D: TRBD2
V: TRBV25-1
size: NA
J: TRBJ2-1
CDR3: CASRLAGDYNEQFF
DNA: TGTGCCAGCAGACTAGCGGGAGATTACAATGAGCAGTTCTTC

D: NA
V: TRBV4-2
size: NA
J: TRBJ1-4
CDR3: CASSQGLTNEKLFF
DNA: TGTGCCAGCAGCCAGGGCTTGACTAATGAAAAACTGTTTTTT

D: TRBD2
V: TRBV24-1
size: many
J: TRBJ2-2
CDR3: CATSVAGGLGELFF
DNA: TGTGCCACCAGTGTTGCGGGGGGGCTCGGGGAGCTGTTTTTT

D: TRBD1
V: TRBV6-1
size: many
J: TRBJ2-1
CDR3: CASTGTGSQSSYNEQFF
DNA: TGTGCCAGTACCGGGACAGGGTCCCAAAGCTCCTACAATGAGCAGTTCTTC

D: NA
V: TRBV2
size: few
J: TRBJ2-5
CDR3: CASSESPLGTQYF
DNA: TGTGCCAGCAGTGAATCACCCCTGGGGACCCAGTACTTC

D: TRBD2
V: TRBV12-3/TRBV12-4
size: few
J: TRBJ2-3
CDR3: CASSFVAGGPDTQYF
DNA: TGTGCCAGCAGTTTTGTAGCGGGAGGTCCAGATACGCAGTATTTT

D: NA
V: TRBV20-1
size: few
J: TRBJ1-2
CDR3: CSASTGTLYGYTF
DNA: TGCAGTGCTAGCACCGGGACACTATATGGCTACACCTTC

D: TRBD2
V: TRBV11-2
size: once
J: TRBJ2-4
CDR3: CASSLGSGTRAKNIHYF
DNA: TGTGCCAGCAGCTTAGGGTCCGGGACTAGGGCCAAAAACATTCACTACTTC

D: TRBD1
V: TRBV7-2
size: few
J: TRBJ2-1
CDR3: CASSFPTGNEQFF
DNA: TGTGCCAGCAGCTTCCCGACAGGGAATGAGCAGTTCTTC

D: NA
V: TRBV18
size: NA
J: TRBJ2-6
CDR3: CASSPIIQGLANVLTF
DNA: TGTGCCAGCTCACCAATCATCCAGGGATTGGCCAACGTCCTGACTTTC

D: NA
V: TRBV7-2
size: few
J: TRBJ2-1
CDR3: CASSLAVGHSSYNEQFF
DNA: TGTGCCAGCAGCTTAGCAGTAGGGCATAGCTCCTACAATGAGCAGTTCTTC

D: NA
V: TRBV5-6
size: NA
J: TRBJ2-2
CDR3: CASRGDGWVTGELFF
DNA: TGTGCCAGCAGAGGGGACGGATGGGTCACCGGGGAGCTGTTTTTT

D: NA
V: TRBV28
size: NA
J: TRBJ2-7
CDR3: CASTLGQGRDEQYF
DNA: TGTGCCAGCACCCTGGGTCAGGGTCGGGACGAGCAGTACTTC